This entry features one T cell receptor beta chain sequence. The target antigen is unknown. Expressed TCRB transcripts got sequenced, as all isolated RNA was reverse transcribed. Measured with immunoSEQ multiplex PCR; TCRdb has only the in-frame clones, and not every one. This table holds hundreds of thousands of clones, roughly an eighth found once. This entry comes from a study of beta chain features in type 1 diabetes. Study findings and constraints: All four CD4+ subsets from Type 1 diabetes patients carried moderately but significantly shorter TCRB CDR3s. Resolution of whether HLA type affects TCRB rearrangement was not achieved here. When VDJ junctions were examined, type 1 diabetes patients showed fewer insertions and more deletions.

Averaging roughly 110 mL, one heparinised blood draw was given by each donor. CDR1 and CDR2 from the germline V gene are SGHTA and FQGNSA. The CDR3 extends over 15 amino acids. V lost 5 bases and J lost 2; bases outside the gene matches: 3. Source material: naive CD4+ T cells from blood. The chain is built from TRBV7-2 and TRBJ1-5; 10 bases are shared with TRBD1. The receptor comes from a man aged 18 to 29 with type 1 diabetes. The CDR3 sequence is CASSAGTGGNQPQHF. The CDR3 DNA reads TGTGCCAGCAGCGCAGGGACAGGGGGCAATCAGCCCCAGCATTTT.